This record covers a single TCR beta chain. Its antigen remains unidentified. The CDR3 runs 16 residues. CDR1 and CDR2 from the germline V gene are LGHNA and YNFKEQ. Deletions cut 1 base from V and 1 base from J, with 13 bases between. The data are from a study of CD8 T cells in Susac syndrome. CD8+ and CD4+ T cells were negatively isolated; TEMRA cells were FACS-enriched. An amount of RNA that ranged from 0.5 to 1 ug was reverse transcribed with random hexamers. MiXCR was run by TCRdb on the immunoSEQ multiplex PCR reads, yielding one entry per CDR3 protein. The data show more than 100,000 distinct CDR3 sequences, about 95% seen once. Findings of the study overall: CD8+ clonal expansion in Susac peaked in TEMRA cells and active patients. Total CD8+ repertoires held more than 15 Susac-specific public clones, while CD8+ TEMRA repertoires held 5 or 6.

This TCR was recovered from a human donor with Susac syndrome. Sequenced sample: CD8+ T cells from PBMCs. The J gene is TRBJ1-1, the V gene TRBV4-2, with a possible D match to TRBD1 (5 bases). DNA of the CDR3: TGTGCCAGCAGCCAAGTATTCCCGACAGAGAACACTGAAGCTTTCTTT. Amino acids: CASSQVFPTENTEAFF.